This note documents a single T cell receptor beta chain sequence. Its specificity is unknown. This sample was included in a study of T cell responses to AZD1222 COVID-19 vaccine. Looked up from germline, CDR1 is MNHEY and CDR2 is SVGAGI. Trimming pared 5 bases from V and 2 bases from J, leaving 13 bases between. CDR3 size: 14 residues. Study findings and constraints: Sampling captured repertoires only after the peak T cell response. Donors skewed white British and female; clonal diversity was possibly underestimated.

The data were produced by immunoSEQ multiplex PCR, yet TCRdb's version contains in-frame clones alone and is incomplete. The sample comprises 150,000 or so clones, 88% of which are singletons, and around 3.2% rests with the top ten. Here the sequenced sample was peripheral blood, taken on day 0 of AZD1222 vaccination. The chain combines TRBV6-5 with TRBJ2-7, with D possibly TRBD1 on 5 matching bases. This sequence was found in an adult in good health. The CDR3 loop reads CASSRQTGAYEQYF. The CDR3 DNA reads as TGTGCCAGCAGTAGACAGACCGGCGCCTACGAGCAGTACTTC.